This T cell receptor beta chain was recovered during a study of blood T cell repertoires in COVID-19. Overall study: From T cells, B-cell-depleted T cells, or PBMCs came the material, which was cDNA or gDNA.

V lost 5 bases and J 7 bases, leaving 14 bases between the germline ends. Germline CDR1 is SNHLY and CDR2 is FYNNEI. This CDR3 is 14 amino acids long. Source study methods: Nucleated cell counts were estimated from reference gene primer amplification. This table comes from immunoSEQ multiplex PCR, and its TCRdb copy is limited to in-frame clones, with some not included. From that table come the V and J calls and clone size; the DNA was used to work out D and trimming. The sample lists about 180,000 clones, roughly 85% occurring once. For recovered donors of Cohort 3, there were two negative PCRs, clearance, or symptom resolution.

The chain joins TRBV2 to TRBJ1-4, with D maybe TRBD1 (6 bases). The receptor comes from a woman under 30 who had recovered from COVID-19. Material: PBMCs or T cells enriched from blood (not recorded which). The CDR3 here is CASSTGSAGEKLFF. CDR3 sequence (DNA): TGTGCCAGCAGTACAGGGTCGGCTGGTGAAAAACTGTTTTTT. Using reference TRBV2 and TRBJ1-4 for the parts outside the CDR3, the full variable domain is EPEVTQTPSHQVTQMGQEVILRCVPISNHLYFYWYRQILGQKVEFLVSFYNNEISEKSEIFDDQFSVERPDGSNFTLKIRSTKLEDSAMYFCASSTGSAGEKLFFGSGTQLSVL.